The subject of this entry is one T cell receptor (beta chain). Antigen: not known. Template switching with 5'RACE generated the TCR cDNA and added a universal primer site and UMIs. TCRdb used MiXCR to reprocess the 5' RACE reads, holding one entry per CDR3 protein. The sample lists a few hundred thousand distinct CDR3 sequences, roughly 5.6% seen once, with less than 3.5% in the top ten. This record comes from a study of T cells after yellow fever vaccination. Study-wide findings and caveats: Among primary-vaccination clones, most reappeared after the booster, at 96% for CD4 and about 90% for CD8. Any FACS-sorted repertoire could hold abundant clonotypes that contaminate it from the bulk population. Though weaker, the secondary response peaked faster, on day 5 versus 15.

Germline assignment: CDR1 DFQATT and CDR2 SNEGSKA (reference sequence). CDR3 length: 16 residues. Sequenced material: CD4+ T cells sorted from PBMCs, taken on the day of the yellow fever booster vaccination. The chain employs TRBV20-1 and TRBJ1-3, with 9 bases identical to TRBD1. This TCR came from a young man who received the YFV17D yellow fever vaccine. CDR3 sequence: CSAMRQGVISGNTIYF. The CDR3 region has the DNA TGCAGCGCAATGAGACAGGGGGTAATCTCTGGAAACACCATATATTTT.